This TCR beta chain was retrieved from a study of blood T cell repertoires in COVID-19. Looking at the study overall: Samples came from the United States, Italy and Spain, spanning acute and convalescent COVID-19. Sources were T cells, B-cell-depleted T cells, or PBMCs; the material itself was cDNA or gDNA.

In the study's own analysis: Nucleated cell counts were estimated from reference gene primer amplification. Method: immunoSEQ multiplex PCR; TCRdb's copy keeps in-frame clones and lacks some. D and trimming come from the DNA, and the V and J calls and clone size come from that table. The table has fewer than 250,000 clones, 80% to 90% seen once. J was trimmed by 2 bases and V by 7 bases; bases with no gene match: 11. This CDR3 is built from 15 residues. CDR1 is SGHNT and CDR2 is YYREEE in the germline V gene (reference sequence). This receptor was obtained from a woman between 45 and 60 years old with active or convalescent COVID-19. The rearrangement joins TRBV5-4 to TRBJ2-7, with TRBD1 identical over 8 bases. Sequencing input: peripheral blood. CDR3 sequence: CASSSGDRGPYEQYF. The CDR3, as DNA: TGTGCCAGCTCATCCGGAGACAGGGGACCCTACGAGCAGTACTTC.